This T cell receptor beta chain was sequenced in a study of cytomegalovirus exposure and HLA in healthy donors. Study conclusions and caveats: TCR beta chains numbering roughly 150 were designated cytomegalovirus-associated. As was reported, the classifier diagnosed cytomegalovirus status with high specificity and sensitivity.

Clones were read by immunoSEQ multiplex PCR, and TCRdb kept only the in-frame ones, dropping some. The sample yields about 170,000 clones, 86% seen once. Germline V gene data show CDR1 as SGHTA and CDR2 as FQGNSA. The CDR3 consists of 16 residues. Trimming removed 4 bases at V and 5 bases at J, with 20 bases between. Note on this clone: What it binds is not known.

Donors came from a validation cohort of 90 to 150 subjects, distinct from the first 666-subject cohort. This rearrangement joins TRBV7-2 to TRBJ1-1; D is ambiguous. This sequence was found in a woman aged 18-29 years in good health and CMV-seronegative. The specimen sequenced was PBMCs. The CDR3 here is CASSSYPRGMRTEAFF. In nucleotides, the CDR3 is TGTGCCAGCAGCTCCTACCCCCGGGGAATGAGGACTGAAGCTTTCTTT.